The 22 T cell receptor beta chains in this list originate from one sample, sequenced in a study of OX40 agonist ivuxolimab in advanced cancers. Repertoires were generated with immunoSEQ multiplex PCR, while TCRdb's copy carries only in-frame clones and drops some. This sample carries 70,000 to 85,000 clones, roughly 84% of them seen once, and the ten largest clones take 2% to 2.5%. The sequenced sample was CD4+ or CD8+ T cells sorted from blood, obtained in a trial of the OX40 agonist ivuxolimab. The origin of the receptors is an adult with an advanced solid tumor such as melanoma, head and neck, liver or kidney cancer.

The V call is TRBV30, the J call TRBJ2-4, with D perhaps matching TRBD1 (6 bases). The CDR3 has 14 residues. Germline V gene data show CDR1 as GTSNPN and CDR2 as SVGIG (reference sequence). V dropped 3 bases and J dropped 4 bases, with 13 bases sitting between them. CDR3 coding DNA: TGTGCCTGGAGATGGGGCAGGGGAAAAAACATTCAGTACTTC. Its translation is CAWRWGRGKNIQYF.

This clone was seen just once. V and J are TRBV2 and TRBJ2-7; 7 nucleotides match TRBD1. CDR3 length: 14 residues. Losses at the gene ends were 6 bases for V and 6 bases for J; bases not matched to a gene: 11. From germline, CDR1 is SNHLY and CDR2 FYNNEI. CDR3: CASSFSGQFGEQYF. CDR3 in DNA: TGTGCCAGCAGCTTTTCGGGACAGTTCGGCGAGCAGTACTTC.

The chain joins TRBV10-2 to TRBJ2-1; the match to TRBD2 covers 7 bases. The CDR3 consists of 16 residues. Germline-derived CDR1 and CDR2 are WSHSY and SAAADI. V was pared by 2 bases and J by 0 bases, with 4 bases of the junction left unmatched. The CDR3 region is CASSEPGGSSYNEQFF. In DNA, the CDR3 is TGCGCCAGCAGTGAGCCTGGCGGGAGCTCCTACAATGAGCAGTTCTTC.

The genes are TRBV28 and TRBJ2-3, with a possible D match to TRBD1 (5 bases). V gave up 5 bases and J gave up 2 bases, with 8 bases separating them. This CDR3 comprises 13 residues. Germline values: CDR1 MDHEN, CDR2 SYDVKM. The CDR3 reads CASSDSPTDTQYF. CDR3 bases: TGTGCCAGCAGTGACAGTCCCACAGATACGCAGTATTTT.

This clone was counted once. The chain combines TRBV10-2 with TRBJ2-5; D might be TRBD2 (5 bases). The CDR3 runs to 13 residues. Germline V gene data show CDR1 as WSHSY and CDR2 as SAAADI. The V end lost 7 bases, the J end lost 1 base, and 10 bases lay between the germline ends. Here the CDR3 reads CASNRDLQETQYF. For the CDR3, the DNA is TGCGCCAGCAATCGGGATCTCCAAGAGACCCAGTACTTC.

The V call is TRBV19, the J call TRBJ2-1; D is ambiguous. The CDR3 sequence is 12 residues long. The germline CDR1 and CDR2 sequences are LNHDA and SQIVND (reference sequence). Trimming took 1 base from V and 9 from J, leaving 7 bases between them. The CDR3 region has the DNA TGTGCCAGTAGTATAGCAGTTGGTGAGCAGTTCTTC. This gives the protein CASSIAVGEQFF. Full variable domain (outside the CDR3, taken from reference TRBV19 and TRBJ2-1): DGGITQSPKYLFRKEGQNVTLSCEQNLNHDAMYWYRQDPGQGLRLIYYSQIVNDFQKGDIAEGYSVSREKKESFPLTVTSAQKNPTAFYLCASSIAVGEQFFGPGTRLTVL.

V usage is TRBV7-8 and J usage is TRBJ2-7; TRBD2 is a possible D gene (5 bases). In germline, CDR1 is SGHVS, CDR2 FQNEAQ. V dropped 4 bases and J dropped 0 bases, with 13 bases sitting between them. The CDR3 extends over 15 amino acids. As DNA, the CDR3 is TGTGCCAGCAGCTCGAGGATGGGGAGCTCCTACGAGCAGTACTTC. Translated, it gives CASSSRMGSSYEQYF.

The chain couples TRBV29-1 to TRBJ1-5; a possible D gene is TRBD1 (6 bases). The CDR3 totals 13 residues. Germline V lookup: CDR1 SQVTM, CDR2 ANQGSEA. V lost 6 bases and J lost 5, with 14 bases in between. The chain's CDR3 is CSVSTGPHQPQHF. DNA of the CDR3: TGCAGCGTCTCCACAGGGCCGCATCAGCCCCAGCATTTT.

The chain uses TRBV19 and TRBJ2-6; 10 bases align to TRBD2. The CDR3 is 14 residues long. The germline gives CDR1 LNHDA, CDR2 SQIVND (reference sequence). V lost 10 bases, J lost 4 bases, and 4 bases stayed unmatched. CDR3 amino acids: CATTSGVGANVLTF. The CDR3 region has the DNA TGTGCCACCACTAGCGGGGTCGGGGCCAACGTCCTGACTTTC. The variable domain in full, with the rest retrieved from reference TRBV19 and TRBJ2-6, is DGGITQSPKYLFRKEGQNVTLSCEQNLNHDAMYWYRQDPGQGLRLIYYSQIVNDFQKGDIAEGYSVSREKKESFPLTVTSAQKNPTAFYLCATTSGVGANVLTFGAGSRLTVL.

By share, this clone counts as medium-sized. The J gene is TRBJ2-7, the V gene TRBV7-2, with D perhaps TRBD1 (6 bases). V lost 5 bases to trimming and J lost 7 bases, with 15 bases between them. CDR1 is SGHTA and CDR2 is FQGNSA in the germline V gene. This CDR3 is built from 13 residues. CDR3 DNA sequence: TGTGCCAGCAGCGCATTACAGGGTGGAGAGCAGTACTTC. It codes for CASSALQGGEQYF. Drawing the rest from reference TRBV7-2 and TRBJ2-7, the complete variable domain is GAGVSQSPSNKVTEKGKDVELRCDPISGHTALYWYRQSLGQGLEFLIYFQGNSAPDKSGLPSDRFSAERTGGSVSTLTIQRTQQEDSAVYLCASSALQGGEQYFGPGTRLTVT.

This CDR3 reads CASSQETPGTEAFF. CDR3 nucleotide sequence: TGCGCCAGCAGCCAAGAAACCCCGGGGACTGAAGCTTTCTTT. J is TRBJ1-1 and V is TRBV4-1; no firm D call. Germline V gene sequence: CDR1 MGHRA, CDR2 YSYEKL. V was clipped by 0 bases and J by 5 bases, with 10 bases between them. This CDR3 region has 14 residues.

The rearrangement uses TRBV10-1 and TRBJ2-1; maybe TRBD1 (6 bases). CDR1 is WNHNN and CDR2 is SYGVQD in the germline V gene (reference sequence). The length of the CDR3 is 16 residues. Trimming stripped 3 bases from V and 0 bases from J, with 12 bases between. DNA of the CDR3: TGCGCCAGCAGTGACGGGGACAAGAGCTCCTACAATGAGCAGTTCTTC. Its protein product is CASSDGDKSSYNEQFF.

A single count supports this clone. The chain recombines TRBV4-3 with TRBJ1-4, with D perhaps matching TRBD1 (5 bases). From germline, CDR1 is LGHNA and CDR2 YSLEER. V lost 4 bases to trimming and J lost 4 bases, with 16 bases between them. The CDR3 covers 16 residues. CDR3: CASSRSSGTGNEKLFF. The CDR3 nucleotides read TGCGCCAGCAGCCGATCTAGTGGGACCGGTAATGAAAAACTGTTTTTT.

The J gene is TRBJ2-2, the V gene TRBV27; D call uncertain. Trimming took 5 bases from V and 6 from J, leaving 19 bases between them. The CDR3 covers 16 residues. The germline gives CDR1 MNHEY, CDR2 SMNVEV (reference sequence). The CDR3 protein is CASSPLPDLWPGELFF. The CDR3 coding sequence is TGTGCCAGCAGTCCGCTCCCGGACCTATGGCCCGGGGAGCTGTTTTTT.

This rearrangement joins TRBV5-1 to TRBJ2-5, with 7 bases matching TRBD1. Trimming at V came to 1 base and at J to 1 base, leaving 1 base not matched to a gene. The CDR3 contains 14 residues. CDR1 is SGHRS, CDR2 YFSETQ, per germline. The CDR3 reads CASSLNRGQETQYF. CDR3 nucleotide sequence: TGCGCCAGCAGCTTGAACAGGGGCCAAGAGACCCAGTACTTC.

The table lists this clone with a few counts. The chain's CDR3 is CASRPRSGGATDTQYF. CDR3 sequence (DNA): TGTGCCAGCAGACCTCGTAGCGGGGGGGCCACAGATACGCAGTATTTT. The rearrangement uses TRBV28 and TRBJ2-3; 11 bases are a match to TRBD2. The V and J ends lost 6 bases and 2 bases, in that order; junction bases with no gene match: 7. The CDR3 is 16 amino acids. Germline loops: CDR1 MDHEN, CDR2 SYDVKM.

The genes are TRBV7-6 and TRBJ2-5; D assignment may be TRBD1 or TRBD2 (5 bases each). Trimming removed 5 bases from V and 2 bases from J, with 12 bases in between. Germline values: CDR1 SGHVS, CDR2 FNYEAQ. This CDR3 has 14 residues. The CDR3 here is CASSIGTVQETQYF. Here the CDR3 DNA reads TGTGCCAGCAGCATTGGGACGGTACAAGAGACCCAGTACTTC.

The chain is built from TRBV11-2 and TRBJ1-2; D remains ambiguous. Germline-derived CDR1 and CDR2 are SGHAT and FQNNGV. The CDR3 totals 13 residues. Trimming removed 1 base at V and 3 bases at J, with 6 bases between. In DNA, the CDR3 is TGTGCCAGCAGCTTAGGTGGCCACTATGGCTACACCTTC. Its protein is CASSLGGHYGYTF.

The genes are TRBV19 and TRBJ2-5; TRBD2 aligns across 10 bases. This CDR3 has 16 amino acids. V was clipped by 8 bases and J by 5 bases; unmatched bases: 14. Germline V gene sequence: CDR1 LNHDA, CDR2 SQIVND (reference sequence). The CDR3 protein is CASEAASGSRGETQYF. The DNA of the CDR3 is TGTGCCAGTGAGGCGGCTAGCGGGAGCCGGGGGGAGACCCAGTACTTC.

V gene TRBV5-1 combines with J gene TRBJ1-2; 7 bases agree with TRBD1. With 3 bases clipped from V and 4 bases from J, the junction kept 12 bases outside the gene matches. Looked up from germline, CDR1 is SGHRS and CDR2 is YFSETQ. The CDR3 totals 16 residues. The CDR3 reads CASSYAPGQIPYGYTF. CDR3 bases: TGCGCCAGCAGCTACGCTCCGGGACAGATACCCTATGGCTACACCTTC.

The chain uses TRBV5-1 and TRBJ2-1; 15 bases are shared with TRBD2. V lost 4 bases and J lost 0; bases outside the gene matches: 5. The CDR3 has 18 residues. CDR1 and CDR2 (germline): SGHRS, YFSETQ. CDR3 DNA sequence: TGCGCCAGCAGCCTGGGACTAGCGGGAGGTCGCTCCTACAATGAGCAGTTCTTC. Its protein is CASSLGLAGGRSYNEQFF.

The rearrangement links TRBV7-2 to TRBJ1-2, with a weak D call TRBD1 (5 bases). Trimming removed 4 bases from V and 7 bases from J, with 16 bases in between. The CDR3 loop spans 14 amino acids. Germline CDR1 and CDR2: SGHTA and FQGNSA. The CDR3 reads CASSSNQGRGGYTF. DNA for the CDR3: TGTGCCAGCAGCTCGAATCAGGGACGTGGTGGCTACACCTTC.